The rows below give T cell receptor beta chains drawn from one sample of a study of blood T cell repertoires in COVID-19. Profiled with immunoSEQ multiplex PCR; TCRdb holds only in-frame clones, not every one. The table includes about 400,000 clones, roughly 90% detected once. The sequencing input was PBMCs or T cells enriched from blood (not recorded which). These receptors were obtained from a woman aged 25 to 45 with acute COVID-19. CDR3s leave out the opening cysteine and the closing phenylalanine or tryptophan. The D gene is left open where the match is weak.

v_call,d_call,j_call,cdr3_aa
TRBV10-2,TRBD2,TRBJ2-1,ASSELQRGPHNEQF
TRBV30,-,TRBJ2-2,ARTQGPGELF
TRBV4-3,TRBD1,TRBJ1-2,ASSQETGGNYGYT
TRBV9,TRBD2,TRBJ2-3,ASSETSGLGDTQY
TRBV3-1/TRBV3-2,TRBD1,TRBJ2-7,ASSHRDRTYEQY
TRBV29-1,-,TRBJ2-7,SGGSASYEQY
TRBV6-2/TRBV6-3,-,TRBJ1-1,ASSYVGGRTEAF
TRBV5-6,-,TRBJ1-1,ASSLDSWRTEAF
TRBV6-5,TRBD1,TRBJ1-2,ASSYRTGANYGYT
TRBV19,-,TRBJ2-1,ASSSRGAGNEQF
TRBV6-5,-,TRBJ1-1,ASSISGITEAF
TRBV7-3,-,TRBJ1-6,ASSLGAGMYSPLH
TRBV19,TRBD1,TRBJ1-1,ASKLRLQGAEAF
TRBV5-5,-,TRBJ1-5,ASSPVTIGQPQH
TRBV15,-,TRBJ2-6,ATSREWSAGKANVLT
TRBV18,-,TRBJ1-5,ASSQTGSNQPQH
TRBV6-6,TRBD1,TRBJ1-3,ASSYPPDRVESTIY
TRBV7-2,TRBD2,TRBJ2-5,ASSWGLAGAFRETQY
TRBV29-1,TRBD1,TRBJ1-5,SIRQGPSNQPQH
TRBV7-3,-,TRBJ2-3,ASSLSARVYTDTQY
TRBV27,-,TRBJ1-6,ASSFVGGYNSPLH
TRBV19,TRBD1,TRBJ2-7,ASSITRPTGTAYEQY
TRBV4-1,TRBD1,TRBJ1-2,ASSQVVTGANYGYT
TRBV25-1,TRBD1,TRBJ1-2,ASNSGGRGYT
TRBV19,TRBD2,TRBJ2-1,ASSIGQSSGGGEYNEQF
TRBV30,-,TRBJ2-2,AWSVLRRNTGELF
TRBV6-5,-,TRBJ1-6,ASIGGTGSPLH
TRBV12-3/TRBV12-4,-,TRBJ2-1,ATSYSNEQF
TRBV7-6,TRBD1,TRBJ1-1,ASSLDGQGGGEAF
TRBV7-2,-,TRBJ1-5,ASSARGGHQPQH
TRBV5-1,TRBD1,TRBJ2-7,ASSLYGTGGSLVHEQY
TRBV18,-,TRBJ1-4,ASSRYRAEKLF
TRBV6-2/TRBV6-3,TRBD1,TRBJ1-5,ASSDRGMYSNQPQH
TRBV7-2,TRBD1,TRBJ1-2,ASSRKETGISYRYT
TRBV6-2/TRBV6-3,TRBD2,TRBJ2-3,ASSVTSGAYTAQY
TRBV5-1,-,TRBJ2-7,ASSSSGTTYEQY
TRBV7-8,TRBD1,TRBJ1-4,ASSLAGTGKEKLF
TRBV7-9,TRBD2,TRBJ2-7,ASSFGLASARAGYEQY
TRBV9,TRBD1,TRBJ1-3,ASSSGTGSGNTIY
TRBV4-1,TRBD1,TRBJ1-1,ASSQTGGRVITEAF
TRBV9,-,TRBJ1-1,ASSVVGGVDVAF
TRBV18,-,TRBJ2-2,ASSPYSVNTGELF
TRBV18,-,TRBJ2-6,ASSPVQDFSGANVLT
TRBV5-4,-,TRBJ1-2,ASSLGQGNRYGYT
TRBV12-3/TRBV12-4,-,TRBJ2-5,ASSPLARETQY
TRBV10-3,TRBD1,TRBJ2-6,AISTDRGFTGANVLT